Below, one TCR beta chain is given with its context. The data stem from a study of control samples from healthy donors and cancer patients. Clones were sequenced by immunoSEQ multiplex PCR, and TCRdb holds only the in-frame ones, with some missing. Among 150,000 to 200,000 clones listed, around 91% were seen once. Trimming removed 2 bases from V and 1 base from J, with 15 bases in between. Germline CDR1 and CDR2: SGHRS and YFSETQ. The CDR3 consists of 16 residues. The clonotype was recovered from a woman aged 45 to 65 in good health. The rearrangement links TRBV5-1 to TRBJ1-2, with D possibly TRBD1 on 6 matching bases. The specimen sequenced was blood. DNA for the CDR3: TGCGCCAGCAGCTTAACGGTACCAGGGGTTAACTATGGCTACACCTTC. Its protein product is CASSLTVPGVNYGYTF.